A selection of T cell receptor beta chains follows, all from one sample in a study of graft-versus-host responses after intestinal transplantation. The method was immunoSEQ multiplex PCR; TCRdb's version includes in-frame clones alone and lacks a portion of them. The sample lists 14,000 or so clones; approximately 30% were seen once. Here the sequenced sample was alloreactive CD4+ T cells from a mixed lymphocyte reaction culture, taken before intestinal transplant. These receptors came from a human patient who received an intestinal transplant. The CDR3 runs from the conserved cysteine through the conserved F or W. The D gene is left open where the match is weak. Expanded clones get a size class; other rows say once, few or many, or leave the size out.

TRBJ2-5,-,-,TRBV7-9,TGTGCCAGCAGTAGCGAGACCCAGTACTTC,CASSSETQYF
TRBJ2-1,-,TRBD2,TRBV28,TGTGCCAGCAGTTTAGCTAGCGGCGTCTATGAGCAGTTCTTC,CASSLASGVYEQFF
TRBJ2-7,once,-,TRBV28,TGTGCCAGCAGTTTAGGGGGATTCGACGAGCAGTACTTC,CASSLGGFDEQYF
TRBJ2-7,-,-,TRBV6-6,TGTGCCAGCAGGGGGGTGTCCTACGAGCAGTACTTC,CASRGVSYEQYF
TRBJ2-7,-,-,TRBV27,TGTGCCAGCAGTTTATACACCGGTGGTTCCTACGAGCAGTACTTC,CASSLYTGGSYEQYF
TRBJ2-2,few,-,TRBV18,TGTGCCAGCTCACCGAGCGGAAACACCGGGGAGCTGTTTTTT,CASSPSGNTGELFF
TRBJ1-6,-,TRBD1,TRBV28,TGTGCCAGCAGTCCAGGGGGCAGGCCCCTCCACTTT,CASSPGGRPLHF
TRBJ1-2,-,-,TRBV29-1,TGCAGCGTTGGAGGGAACTATGGCTACACCTTC,CSVGGNYGYTF
TRBJ2-6,medium-sized,-,TRBV7-6,TGTGCCAGCAGCTTATATTTCTCCCCTGGGGCCAACGTCCTGACTTTC,CASSLYFSPGANVLTF
TRBJ2-1,-,-,TRBV6-5,TGTGCCAGCAGTACAGGGTTTTATGAGCAGTTCTTC,CASSTGFYEQFF
TRBJ2-5,-,-,TRBV7-8,TGTGCCAGCAGCTTAACAGAGACCCAGTACTTC,CASSLTETQYF
TRBJ1-1,-,-,TRBV7-9,TGTGCCAGCAGCATCAGGGTTGACACTGAAGCTTTCTTT,CASSIRVDTEAFF
TRBJ2-7,-,-,TRBV11-2,TGTGCCAGCAGCTTAGATCCGAGGCCCCAGCAGTACTTC,CASSLDPRPQQYF
TRBJ1-2,medium-sized,-,TRBV5-6,TGTGCCAGCAGCTTGAATTCGGGGGGCTACACCTTC,CASSLNSGGYTF
TRBJ2-1,-,-,TRBV4-1,TGCGCCAGCAGCCCCCGGGACCACTACAATGAGCAGTTCTTC,CASSPRDHYNEQFF
TRBJ2-3,medium-sized,-,TRBV10-2,TGCGCCAGCAGTGGAGGGGAAGATACGCAGTATTTT,CASSGGEDTQYF
TRBJ2-5,-,-,TRBV2,TGTGCCAGCAGTGGGAATAGAAAAGAGACCCAGTACTTC,CASSGNRKETQYF
TRBJ2-2,-,-,TRBV5-1,TGCGCCAGCAGAGGGGCTATGAACACCGGGGAGCTGTTTTTT,CASRGAMNTGELFF
TRBJ2-7,few,-,TRBV2,TGTGCCAGCAGTGAACAGGGCTACGAGCAGTACTTC,CASSEQGYEQYF
TRBJ2-1,few,-,TRBV5-1,TGCGCCAGTAGCTTGTGCCAAGATCGAGGGCAGTTCTTC,CASSLCQDRGQFF